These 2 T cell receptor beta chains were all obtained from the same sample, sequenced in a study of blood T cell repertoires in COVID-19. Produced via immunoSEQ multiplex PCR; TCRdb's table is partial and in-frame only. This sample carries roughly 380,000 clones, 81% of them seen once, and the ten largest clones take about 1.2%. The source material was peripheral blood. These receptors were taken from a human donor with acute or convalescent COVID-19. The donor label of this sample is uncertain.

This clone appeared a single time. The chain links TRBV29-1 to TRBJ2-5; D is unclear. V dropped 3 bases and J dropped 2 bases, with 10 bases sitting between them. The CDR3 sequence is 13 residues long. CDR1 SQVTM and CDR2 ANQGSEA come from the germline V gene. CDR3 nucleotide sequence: TGCAGCGTTGAGGCCCCCTTACAAGAGACCCAGTACTTC. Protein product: CSVEAPLQETQYF.

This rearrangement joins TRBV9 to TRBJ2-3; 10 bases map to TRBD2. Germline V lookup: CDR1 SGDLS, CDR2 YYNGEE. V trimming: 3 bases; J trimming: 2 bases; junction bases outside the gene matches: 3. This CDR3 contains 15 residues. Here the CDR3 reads CASSDSGGNTDTQYF. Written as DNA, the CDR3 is TGTGCCAGCAGCGATAGCGGGGGGAACACAGATACGCAGTATTTT.